The T cell receptor beta chain under discussion was sequenced for a study of blood T cells in healthy people across ages. Study-wide findings and caveats: Fewer expanded clones and more diversity marked long-lived versus aged donors.

The table lists this clonotype with a few counts. What it recognizes is unknown. V was trimmed by 3 bases and J by 5 bases, leaving 10 bases between them. The CDR3 length is 13 residues. The use of a sample-barcoded 5' primer and a J-beta primer mix characterized a second PCR of roughly 7 to 12 cycles. Via MiXCR, TCRdb re-called the 5' RACE reads, giving one row per CDR3 protein. The sample lists approximately 880,000 distinct CDR3 sequences, around 48% occurring once. The TCR sequence derives from a man in his thirties or forties in good health. What was sequenced was blood. The gene calls are TRBV12-3 or TRBV12-4 and TRBJ2-5, with D tentatively TRBD1 (6 bases). The CDR3 sequence: CASSFGQTETQYF. The CDR3, as DNA: TGTGCCAGCAGTTTTGGACAGACGGAGACCCAGTACTTC.